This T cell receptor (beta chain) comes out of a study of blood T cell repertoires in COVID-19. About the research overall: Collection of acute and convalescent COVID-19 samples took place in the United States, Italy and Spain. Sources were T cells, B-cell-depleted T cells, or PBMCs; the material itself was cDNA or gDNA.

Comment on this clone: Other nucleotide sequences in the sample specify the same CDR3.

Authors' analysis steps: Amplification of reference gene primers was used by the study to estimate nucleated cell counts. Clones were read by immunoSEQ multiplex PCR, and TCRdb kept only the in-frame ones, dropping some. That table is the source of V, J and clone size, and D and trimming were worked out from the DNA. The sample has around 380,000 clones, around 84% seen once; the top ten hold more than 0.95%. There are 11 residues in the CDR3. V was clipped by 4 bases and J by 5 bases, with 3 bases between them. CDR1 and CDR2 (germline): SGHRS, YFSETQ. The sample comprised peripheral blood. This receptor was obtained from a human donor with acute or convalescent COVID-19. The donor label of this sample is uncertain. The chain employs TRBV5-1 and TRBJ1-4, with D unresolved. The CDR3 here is CASSQNEKLFF. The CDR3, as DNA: TGCGCCAGCAGCCAAAATGAAAAACTGTTTTTT.